This T cell receptor (beta chain) was identified during a study of T cell clonality in common variable immunodeficiency. Study-level findings and limits: CVID subjects had higher TCRbeta clonality than healthy controls, most marked in about a third. Common variable immunodeficiency TCR beta sequences reportedly had fewer deletions and N-nucleotide insertions. Patient heterogeneity in the CVID cohort limited correlations between repertoire features and clinical complications.

Control and CVID samples contributed equal amounts of genomic DNA. Produced via immunoSEQ multiplex PCR; TCRdb's table is partial and in-frame only. The sample holds about 37,000 clones, and no clone turns up only once. This clone was observed many times. As yet, its antigen is unknown. Read coverage stops 3 residues before the CDR3 terminus; the germline J gene supplies the remainder. The ends were cut back, 5 bases at V and 4 bases at J, with 12 bases in the middle. The CDR3 length is 13 residues. Germline CDR1 and CDR2: SGHTA and FQGNSA. This chain connects TRBV7-2 to TRBJ2-7; a weak D match, TRBD1 (5 bases). Sequencing was carried out using peripheral blood mononuclear cells. This sequence was found in a person aged 18 to 69 in good health. The CDR3 sequence is CASSGVRGYEQYF. The CDR3 bases that were read are TGTGCCAGCAGCGGCGTAAGGGGTTACGAG.